The rows below give T cell receptor beta chains drawn from one sample of a study of cytomegalovirus exposure and HLA in healthy donors. Generated by immunoSEQ multiplex PCR, the TCRdb table keeps only in-frame clones and is missing some. This repertoire shows about 140,000 clones, 70% found once; its top ten account for approximately 1.6%. Sequencing was done on a sample of PBMCs. These receptors were taken from a woman aged 25-40 years in good health and CMV-seronegative. The CDR3 runs from the conserved cysteine through the conserved F or W. D genes are given only for firm matches. Some rows mark clone size as missing; the rest say once, few, many or name a class of expanded clone.

NA	TRBV4-1	TRBJ2-1	TRBD2	CASSSGLARQILFF	TGCGCCAGCAGCAGTGGACTAGCGCGCCAGATACTGTTCTTC
few	TRBV11-2	TRBJ2-5	TRBD2	CASSLDRTSGSSGTQYF	TGTGCCAGCAGCTTAGATCGAACTAGCGGGAGTTCGGGGACCCAGTACTTC
few	TRBV7-6	TRBJ2-5	NA	CASSQQGPQETQYF	TGTGCCAGCAGCCAGCAGGGTCCCCAAGAGACCCAGTACTTC
NA	TRBV11-3	TRBJ2-1	TRBD2	CASSLGGGSYNEQFF	TGTGCCAGCAGCTTGGGGGGGGGCTCCTACAATGAGCAGTTCTTC
NA	TRBV5-4	TRBJ2-5	NA	CASSFSGPQETQYF	TGTGCCAGCAGCTTTAGCGGTCCACAAGAGACCCAGTACTTC
NA	TRBV10-1	TRBJ2-1	NA	CASGDVGDKCNEQFF	TGCGCCAGCGGGGACGTCGGGGACAAGTGCAATGAGCAGTTCTTC
NA	TRBV7-3	TRBJ2-5	TRBD2	CASSRSGGGRGQTQYF	TGTGCCAGCAGTCGATCCGGGGGGGGCAGGGGCCAGACCCAGTACTTC
NA	TRBV5-1	TRBJ2-1	TRBD1	CASSLAGQGSYNEQFF	TGCGCCAGCAGCTTGGCCGGACAGGGGTCCTACAATGAGCAGTTCTTC
once	TRBV7-7	TRBJ2-5	NA	CASSSGLAAGVETQYF	TGTGCTAGCAGCTCAGGACTCGCAGCAGGCGTAGAGACCCAGTACTTC
NA	TRBV5-1	TRBJ2-5	NA	CASSLGAMETQYF	TGCGCCAGCAGCTTGGGGGCGATGGAGACCCAGTACTTC
NA	TRBV28	TRBJ1-4	NA	CAINGGVNEKLFF	TGTGCCATAAACGGGGGGGTGAATGAAAAACTGTTTTTT
few	TRBV19	TRBJ1-6	TRBD1	CASSELTGKNSPLHF	TGTGCCAGTAGTGAACTGACAGGGAAGAATTCACCCCTCCACTTT
once	TRBV6-5	TRBJ1-5	NA	CASSSEVYQPQHF	TGTGCCAGCAGTTCTGAGGTCTATCAGCCCCAGCATTTT
NA	TRBV7-9	TRBJ1-2	TRBD1	CASSLGGTGALSYGYTF	TGTGCCAGCAGCCTGGGGGGGACAGGGGCTCTTAGCTATGGCTACACCTTC
NA	TRBV30	TRBJ2-7	TRBD1	CAWSVSQGVIEQYF	TGTGCCTGGAGTGTAAGCCAGGGGGTTATCGAGCAGTACTTC
NA	TRBV18	TRBJ2-1	TRBD2	CASSQSTMGLAGGHNEQFF	TGTGCCAGCTCACAATCTACGATGGGACTAGCGGGAGGCCACAATGAGCAGTTCTTC
NA	TRBV27	TRBJ1-1	TRBD1	CASSPFNRGGMNTEAFF	TGTGCCAGCAGTCCCTTTAACAGGGGGGGGATGAACACTGAAGCTTTCTTT
NA	TRBV2	TRBJ2-1	NA	CASSRAQQFF	TGTGCCAGCAGCAGGGCTCAGCAGTTCTTC
once	TRBV19	TRBJ1-6	NA	CATGVRVGDSPLHF	TGTGCAACGGGGGTTCGTGTCGGAGATTCACCCCTCCACTTT
NA	TRBV7-9	TRBJ2-5	TRBD1	CASQGQGSETQYF	TGTGCCAGCCAGGGACAGGGGTCCGAGACCCAGTACTTC
NA	TRBV9	TRBJ2-5	TRBD1	CASSVTPGGGETQYF	TGTGCCAGCAGCGTAACTCCAGGGGGCGGGGAGACCCAGTACTTC
few	TRBV2	TRBJ2-3	NA	CASSDVASQADTQYF	TGTGCCAGCAGTGATGTTGCTAGCCAAGCAGATACGCAGTATTTT
NA	TRBV7-2	TRBJ2-3	TRBD2	CASSPGLAGEYTDTQYF	TGTGCCAGCAGCCCTGGACTAGCGGGGGAGTACACAGATACGCAGTATTTT
NA	TRBV5-1	TRBJ1-2	TRBD1	CASSLQGAQSHGYTF	TGCGCCAGCAGCTTGCAGGGGGCGCAATCTCATGGCTACACCTTC
NA	TRBV7-9	TRBJ2-3	NA	CASSFTSETQYF	TGTGCCAGCAGCTTTACTTCCGAAACGCAGTATTTT
NA	TRBV7-9	TRBJ2-3	NA	CASSSGVGLFTDTQYF	TGTGCCAGCAGCTCCGGGGTAGGGCTCTTCACAGATACGCAGTATTTT
NA	TRBV5-4	TRBJ1-2	NA	CASSLAGVDGYTF	TGTGCCAGCAGCCTGGCCGGGGTCGATGGCTACACCTTC
NA	TRBV18	TRBJ2-3	TRBD1	CASSPPGKGAGTDTQYF	TGTGCCAGCTCACCACCGGGTAAGGGGGCCGGAACAGATACGCAGTATTTT
NA	TRBV7-2	TRBJ1-4	TRBD1	CASSSGTGFEKLFF	TGTGCCAGCAGCTCCGGGACAGGGTTCGAAAAACTGTTTTTT